The 10 T cell receptor beta chains in this list originate from one sample, sequenced in a study of beta chain features in type 1 diabetes. Study results and limitations: Shorter TCRB CDR3s, moderately but significantly so, marked every one of the four CD4+ subsets in Type 1 diabetes patients.

No antigen is known for these receptors. All of the isolated RNA was reverse transcribed, so expressed TCRB transcripts were sequenced. Sequencing used immunoSEQ multiplex PCR; TCRdb keeps in-frame clones, though not all of them. This table has 300,000 to 400,000 clones, approximately 13% appearing once. The specimen sequenced was naive CD4+ T cells from blood. Receptor source: a woman aged 18-35 years with type 1 diabetes.

The chain combines TRBV19 with TRBJ2-7; 11 nucleotides align to TRBD2. V shed 5 bases, J shed 5 bases, and the junction held 11 bases outside the gene matches. Germline CDR1 reads LNHDA; CDR2 reads SQIVND (reference sequence). There are 16 residues in the CDR3. The CDR3 coding sequence is TGTGCCAGTAGTGACGTACTAGCGGGAGACCTTAACGAGCAGTACTTC. This codes for CASSDVLAGDLNEQYF.

The V gene is TRBV7-2, the J gene TRBJ2-1; 11 positions agree with TRBD2. The CDR3 spans 16 residues. J was trimmed by 13 bases and V by 1 base; bases with no gene match: 12. The germline V gene encodes CDR1 SGHTA and CDR2 FQGNSA. The CDR3 loop reads CASSLGGTSGYQAQFF. As DNA, the CDR3 is TGTGCCAGCAGCTTAGGAGGGACTAGCGGCTACCAGGCTCAGTTCTTC. Full variable domain (rest looked up from reference TRBV7-2 and TRBJ2-1): GAGVSQSPSNKVTEKGKDVELRCDPISGHTALYWYRQSLGQGLEFLIYFQGNSAPDKSGLPSDRFSAERTGGSVSTLTIQRTQQEDSAVYLCASSLGGTSGYQAQFFGPGTRLTVL.

The sample holds a few counts of this clone. The V gene is TRBV19, the J gene TRBJ2-1; D not certain. Trimming left V 3 bases short and J 6 bases short, with 12 bases between. The germline V gene encodes CDR1 LNHDA and CDR2 SQIVND (reference sequence). CDR3 length: 14 amino acids. CDR3 protein: CASSMEKYGNEQFF. DNA for the CDR3: TGTGCCAGTAGTATGGAGAAGTACGGCAATGAGCAGTTCTTC.

About this clone itself: Its ends do not fully match the called genes, so a read error is possible. The chain combines TRBV27 with TRBJ2-6, with D possibly being TRBD2 (6 bases). The CDR3 loop spans 14 amino acids. The germline CDR1 and CDR2 sequences are MNHEY and SMNVEV (reference sequence). CDR3 amino acids: CASSLRGGVNVLTF. The CDR3 nucleotides are TGTGCCAGCAGTCTGCGCGGAGGGGTCAACGTCCTGACTTTC.

This chain links TRBV7-9 with TRBJ2-7, with TRBD2 matching over 7 bases. This CDR3 is 15 amino acids long. Germline V gives CDR1 SEHNR, CDR2 FQNEAQ (reference sequence). Trimming at V came to 1 base and at J to 1 base, leaving 4 bases not matched to a gene. The CDR3 DNA sequence: TGTGCCAGCAGCTTAGGCGGGAGCAAGTCCTACGAGCAGTACTTC. Its protein is CASSLGGSKSYEQYF. Combining the CDR3 with reference TRBV7-9 and TRBJ2-7 gives the whole variable domain DTGVSQNPRHKITKRGQNVTFRCDPISEHNRLYWYRQTLGQGPEFLTYFQNEAQLEKSRLLSDRFSAERPKGSFSTLEIQRTEQGDSAMYLCASSLGGSKSYEQYFGPGTRLTVT.

With respect to this clone: An end of the junction differs from the germline gene, which may be a read error. The chain couples TRBV11-2 to TRBJ2-1; no definite D call. This CDR3 comprises 12 residues. From germline, CDR1 is SGHAT and CDR2 FQNNGV. CDR3 in amino acids: CASSPLYSEQFF. CDR3 nucleotide sequence: TGTGCCAGCAGCCCCTTATACAGTGAGCAGTTCTTC. Looking up the rest from reference TRBV11-2 and TRBJ2-1 gives the full variable domain: EAGVAQSPRYKIIEKRQSVAFWCNPISGHATLYWYQQILGQGPKLLIQFQNNGVVDDSQLPKDRFSAERLKGVDSTLKIQPAKLEDSAVYLCASSPLYSEQFFGPGTRLTVL.

A few counts support this clone. The rearrangement joins TRBV15 to TRBJ1-5, with 9 bases matching TRBD1. This CDR3 spans 15 amino acids. With V trimmed by 7 bases and J by 0 bases, 4 bases remained unmatched. The germline gives CDR1 LNHNV, CDR2 YYDKDF (reference sequence). The CDR3 region is CATTRDRDSNQPQHF. CDR3 in DNA: TGTGCCACCACCCGGGACAGGGATAGCAATCAGCCCCAGCATTTT.

This chain uses TRBV11-2 with TRBJ2-1, with TRBD1 as a possible D gene (6 bases). Trimming cost V 5 bases and J 10 bases, with 21 bases left between them. The CDR3 runs to 15 residues. Germline CDR1 reads SGHAT; CDR2 reads FQNNGV. CDR3 in DNA: TGTGCCAGCAGCCGGCCGTCTACCGAGAGGGGGGAGCAGTTCTTC. Translated: CASSRPSTERGEQFF.

This clone was detected a few times. V usage is TRBV30 and J usage is TRBJ2-2, with D unclear. Germline lookup yields CDR1 GTSNPN and CDR2 SVGIG (reference sequence). The CDR3 runs to 13 residues. V lost 5 bases and J lost 1, with 8 bases in between. The CDR3 sequence is CAWATGNTGELFF. CDR3 in DNA: TGTGCCTGGGCTACGGGGAACACCGGGGAGCTGTTTTTT.

The rearrangement uses TRBV27 and TRBJ1-2; D is unclear. V lost 10 bases to trimming and J lost 2 bases, with 17 bases between them. The CDR3 consists of 14 residues. Germline values: CDR1 MNHEY, CDR2 SMNVEV (reference sequence). CDR3 in DNA: TGTGCCACAGCGCGGTCATTTGAGAACTATGGCTACACCTTC. This encodes CATARSFENYGYTF.